A selection of T cell receptor beta chains follows, all from one sample in a study of blood T cell repertoires in COVID-19. Generated by immunoSEQ multiplex PCR, the TCRdb table keeps only in-frame clones and is missing some. The sample contains 200,000 to 250,000 clones, over 75% of which appear only once. Sequencing used PBMCs or T cells enriched from blood (not recorded which). The receptors derive from a woman between 40 and 55 years old with acute COVID-19. The CDR3 runs from the conserved cysteine through the conserved F or W. D genes are given only for firm matches. Not every row has a clone size; where given, it reads once, few, many or a size class.

CDR3nt: TGCGCCAGCAGCCACGTAAAATCCCGCCCAGGGGGAGGGAACACTGAAGCTTTCTTT
CDR3aa: CASSHVKSRPGGGNTEAFF
v_gene: TRBV4-1
len: 19
d_gene: TRBD1
abundance: NA
j_gene: TRBJ1-1

CDR3nt: TGCAGTGCTAGTGGGACTAGCGGGGGGGCGAGGGCAGATACGCAGTATTTT
CDR3aa: CSASGTSGGARADTQYF
v_gene: TRBV20-1
len: 17
d_gene: TRBD2
abundance: NA
j_gene: TRBJ2-3

CDR3nt: TGTGCCAGCAGCAAGGAGCCCTCGGGCTACACCTTC
CDR3aa: CASSKEPSGYTF
v_gene: TRBV21-1
len: 12
d_gene: NA
abundance: few
j_gene: TRBJ1-2

CDR3nt: TGTGCCAGCAGCCCGGACAGGGGACTCCAAGAGACCCAGTACTTC
CDR3aa: CASSPDRGLQETQYF
v_gene: TRBV7-2
len: 15
d_gene: TRBD1
abundance: few
j_gene: TRBJ2-5

CDR3nt: TGTGCCAGCAGCTCTGGACAGGGCGATGGCTACACCTTC
CDR3aa: CASSSGQGDGYTF
v_gene: TRBV12-1
len: 13
d_gene: NA
abundance: NA
j_gene: TRBJ1-2

CDR3nt: TGTGCCTGGGAGGACAGGGTACGCAATTCACCCCTCCACTTT
CDR3aa: CAWEDRVRNSPLHF
v_gene: TRBV30
len: 14
d_gene: TRBD1
abundance: NA
j_gene: TRBJ1-6

CDR3nt: TGTGCCAGCAGTGTTAGCGGGCCCATGAACACTGAAGCTTTCTTT
CDR3aa: CASSVSGPMNTEAFF
v_gene: TRBV2
len: 15
d_gene: NA
abundance: NA
j_gene: TRBJ1-1

CDR3nt: TGTGCCAGCAGCAGCGACAGGGTTTTGATCGCAGATACGCAGTATTTT
CDR3aa: CASSSDRVLIADTQYF
v_gene: TRBV28
len: 16
d_gene: TRBD1
abundance: NA
j_gene: TRBJ2-3

CDR3nt: TGTGCCAGCAGCTCCCAAGCGGGAGTCTCCTACAATGAGCAGTTCTTC
CDR3aa: CASSSQAGVSYNEQFF
v_gene: TRBV28
len: 16
d_gene: TRBD2
abundance: NA
j_gene: TRBJ2-1

CDR3nt: TGTGCCAGCAGCCAGGAACTACCGGGACTAGCCAACAATGAGCAGTTCTTC
CDR3aa: CASSQELPGLANNEQFF
v_gene: TRBV4-2
len: 17
d_gene: TRBD2
abundance: NA
j_gene: TRBJ2-1

CDR3nt: TGTGCCAGCAGCACCCACAGGGGGGTAGGCACAGATACGCAGTATTTT
CDR3aa: CASSTHRGVGTDTQYF
v_gene: TRBV3-1/TRBV3-2
len: 16
d_gene: TRBD1
abundance: NA
j_gene: TRBJ2-3

CDR3nt: TGTGCTAGCAGCTCCTCTGCCAGGGGCTACAATGAGCAGTTCTTC
CDR3aa: CASSSSARGYNEQFF
v_gene: TRBV7-7
len: 15
d_gene: NA
abundance: NA
j_gene: TRBJ2-1

CDR3nt: TGTGCCACCAGTCCAGACCCAGGTGAGCAGTTCTTC
CDR3aa: CATSPDPGEQFF
v_gene: TRBV24-1
len: 12
d_gene: NA
abundance: NA
j_gene: TRBJ2-1

CDR3nt: TGTGCCAGCAGCTCCAGACAGGGCGTAAATTCACCCCTCCACTTT
CDR3aa: CASSSRQGVNSPLHF
v_gene: TRBV7-9
len: 15
d_gene: TRBD1
abundance: NA
j_gene: TRBJ1-6

CDR3nt: TGTGCCAGCAGCTTAAAGGTAGCGGGAGATGGTGAGCAGTTCTTC
CDR3aa: CASSLKVAGDGEQFF
v_gene: TRBV7-9
len: 15
d_gene: TRBD2
abundance: NA
j_gene: TRBJ2-1

CDR3nt: TGTGCCAGCAGCTTGGGGCAGGGGCAAGGCAATCAGCCCCAGCATTTT
CDR3aa: CASSLGQGQGNQPQHF
v_gene: TRBV5-5
len: 16
d_gene: NA
abundance: NA
j_gene: TRBJ1-5

CDR3nt: TGTGCCAGCAGTTCCGCAGGCACTGAAGCTTTCTTT
CDR3aa: CASSSAGTEAFF
v_gene: TRBV6-5
len: 12
d_gene: NA
abundance: many
j_gene: TRBJ1-1